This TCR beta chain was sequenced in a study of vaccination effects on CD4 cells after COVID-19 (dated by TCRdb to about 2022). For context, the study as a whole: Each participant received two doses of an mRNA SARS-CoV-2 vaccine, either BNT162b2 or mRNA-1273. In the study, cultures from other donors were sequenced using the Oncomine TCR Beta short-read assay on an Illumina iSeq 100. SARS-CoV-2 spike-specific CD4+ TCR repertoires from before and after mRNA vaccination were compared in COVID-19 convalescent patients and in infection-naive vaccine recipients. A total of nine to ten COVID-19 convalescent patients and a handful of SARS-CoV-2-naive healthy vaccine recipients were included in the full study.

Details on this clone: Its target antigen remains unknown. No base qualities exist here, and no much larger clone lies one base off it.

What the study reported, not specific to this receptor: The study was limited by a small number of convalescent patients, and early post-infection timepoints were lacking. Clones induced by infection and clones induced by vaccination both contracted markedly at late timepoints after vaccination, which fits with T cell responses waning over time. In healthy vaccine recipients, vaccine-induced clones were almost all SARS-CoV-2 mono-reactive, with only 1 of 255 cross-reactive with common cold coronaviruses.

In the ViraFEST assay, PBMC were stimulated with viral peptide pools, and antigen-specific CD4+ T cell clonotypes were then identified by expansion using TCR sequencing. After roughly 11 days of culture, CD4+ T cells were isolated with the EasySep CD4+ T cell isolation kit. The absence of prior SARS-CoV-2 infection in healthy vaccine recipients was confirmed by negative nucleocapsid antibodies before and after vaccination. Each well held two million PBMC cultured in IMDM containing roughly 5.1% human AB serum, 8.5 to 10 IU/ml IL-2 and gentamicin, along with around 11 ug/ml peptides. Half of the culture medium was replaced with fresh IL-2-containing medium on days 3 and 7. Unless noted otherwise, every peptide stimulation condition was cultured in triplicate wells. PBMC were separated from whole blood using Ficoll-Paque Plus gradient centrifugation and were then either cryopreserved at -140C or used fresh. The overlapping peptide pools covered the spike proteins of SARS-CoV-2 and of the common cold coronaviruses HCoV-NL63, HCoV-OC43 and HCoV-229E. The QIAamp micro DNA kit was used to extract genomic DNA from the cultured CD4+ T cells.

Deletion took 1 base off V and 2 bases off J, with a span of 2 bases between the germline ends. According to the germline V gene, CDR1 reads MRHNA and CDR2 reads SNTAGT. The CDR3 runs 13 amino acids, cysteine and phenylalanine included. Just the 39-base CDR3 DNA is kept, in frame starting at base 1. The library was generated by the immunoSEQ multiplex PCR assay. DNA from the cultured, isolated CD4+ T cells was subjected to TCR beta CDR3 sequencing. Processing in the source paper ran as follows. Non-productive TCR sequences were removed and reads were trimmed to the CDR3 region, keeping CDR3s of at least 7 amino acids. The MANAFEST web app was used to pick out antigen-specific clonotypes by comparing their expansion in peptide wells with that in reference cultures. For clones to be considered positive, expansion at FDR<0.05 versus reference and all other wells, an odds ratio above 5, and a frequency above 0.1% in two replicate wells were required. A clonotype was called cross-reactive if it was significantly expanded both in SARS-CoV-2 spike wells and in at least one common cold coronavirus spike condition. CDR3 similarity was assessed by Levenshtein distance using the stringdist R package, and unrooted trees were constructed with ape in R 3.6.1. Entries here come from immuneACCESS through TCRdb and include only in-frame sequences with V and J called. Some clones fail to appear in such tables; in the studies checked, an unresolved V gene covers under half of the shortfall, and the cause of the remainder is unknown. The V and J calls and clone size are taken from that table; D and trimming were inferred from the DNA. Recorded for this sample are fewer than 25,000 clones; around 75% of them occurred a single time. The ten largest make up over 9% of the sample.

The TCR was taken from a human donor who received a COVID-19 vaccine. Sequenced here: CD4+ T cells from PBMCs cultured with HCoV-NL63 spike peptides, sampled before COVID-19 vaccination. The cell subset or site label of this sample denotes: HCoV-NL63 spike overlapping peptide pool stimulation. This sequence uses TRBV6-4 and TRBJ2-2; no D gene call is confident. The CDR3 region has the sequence CASSDYNTGELFF. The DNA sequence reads TGTGCCAGCAGTGACTATAACACCGGGGAGCTGTTTTTT.